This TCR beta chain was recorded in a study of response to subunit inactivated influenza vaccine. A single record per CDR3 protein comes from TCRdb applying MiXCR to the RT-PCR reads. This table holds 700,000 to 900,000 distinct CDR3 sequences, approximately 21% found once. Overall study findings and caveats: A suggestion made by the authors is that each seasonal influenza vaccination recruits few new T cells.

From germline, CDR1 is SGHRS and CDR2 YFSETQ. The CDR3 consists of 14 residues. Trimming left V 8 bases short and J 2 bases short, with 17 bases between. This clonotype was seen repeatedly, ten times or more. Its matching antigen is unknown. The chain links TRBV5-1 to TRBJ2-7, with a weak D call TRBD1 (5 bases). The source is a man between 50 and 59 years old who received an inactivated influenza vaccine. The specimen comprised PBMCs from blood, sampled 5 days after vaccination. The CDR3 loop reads CARLLRTLTYEQYF. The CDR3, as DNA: TGCGCCAGACTTCTTCGGACACTTACCTACGAGCAGTACTTC. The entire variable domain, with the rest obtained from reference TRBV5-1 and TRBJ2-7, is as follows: KAGVTQTPRYLIKTRGQQVTLSCSPISGHRSVSWYQQTPGQGLQFLFEYFSETQRNKGNFPGRFSGRQFSNSRSEMNVSTLELGDSALYLCARLLRTLTYEQYFGPGTRLTVT.